This TCR beta chain was obtained from a study of blood T cell repertoires in COVID-19. CDR1 is LNHDA and CDR2 is SQIVND in the germline V gene (reference sequence). V gave up 6 bases and J gave up 3 bases; unmatched junction bases: 2. This CDR3 contains 13 residues. Per the original data handling: Estimation of nucleated cell counts relied on the amplification of reference gene primers. TCRdb keeps only in-frame clones here, not all; method: immunoSEQ multiplex PCR. The DNA gave D and trimming, while V, J and clone size come from that table. The sample contains some 150,000 clones, around four fifths of which appear only once.

Sample: peripheral blood. This chain joins TRBV19 and TRBJ2-3; 8 bases match TRBD2. This receptor was taken from a man in his sixties or seventies with acute or convalescent COVID-19. The CDR3 sequence is CASRRGGTDTQYF. For the CDR3, the DNA is TGTGCCAGTAGACGCGGGGGGACAGATACGCAGTATTTT.